This TCR beta chain was observed in a study of cytomegalovirus exposure and HLA in healthy donors. Vbeta (60) and Jbeta (13) primers were used in the PCR. The data were produced by immunoSEQ multiplex PCR, yet TCRdb's version contains in-frame clones alone and is incomplete. The sample shows approximately 130,000 clones, around four fifths of them seen only once. This CDR3 has 18 amino acids. Trimming at V came to 5 bases and at J to 0 bases, leaving 6 bases not matched to a gene. Germline lookup yields CDR1 SGHTA and CDR2 FQGNSA. J is TRBJ2-1 and V is TRBV7-2, with TRBD2 matching 14 bases. Sequencing used PBMCs. This TCR was sampled from a boy aged 2 to 10 in good health and CMV-seronegative. This chain's CDR3 is CASSHRTSGGYSYNEQFF. CDR3 coding DNA: TGTGCCAGCAGCCATCGGACTAGCGGGGGGTACTCCTACAATGAGCAGTTCTTC.